Detailed here is one T cell receptor beta chain. The time point is: recipient sample about 28 days before transplant, after cytoreduction. Recipient blood drawn about 28 days pretransplant and days 30, 100, 180 after. This sample was included in a study of T cell clonotyping in hematopoietic cell transplantation. V lost 8 bases to trimming and J lost 9 bases; unmatched junction nucleotides: 9. Germline lookup yields CDR1 SNHLY and CDR2 FYNNEI. This CDR3 has 14 amino acids. The data were produced by immunoSEQ multiplex PCR, yet TCRdb's version contains in-frame clones alone and is incomplete. The repertoire has about 19,000 clones, about 72% of them found once; the top ten carry around 17%.

This clonotype was sampled from a man in his fifties or sixties with acute myeloid leukemia. Some clones in this sample may be carry-over from other donors' samples. The input for sequencing was peripheral blood mononuclear cells, taken before stem cell transplant. The chain carries TRBV2 and TRBJ2-2; the match to TRBD2 covers 10 bases. CDR3 nucleotide sequence: TGTGCCAGCGGGGGGCTAGCGGGGGTGAGGGAGCTGTTTTTT. Protein: CASGGLAGVRELFF.